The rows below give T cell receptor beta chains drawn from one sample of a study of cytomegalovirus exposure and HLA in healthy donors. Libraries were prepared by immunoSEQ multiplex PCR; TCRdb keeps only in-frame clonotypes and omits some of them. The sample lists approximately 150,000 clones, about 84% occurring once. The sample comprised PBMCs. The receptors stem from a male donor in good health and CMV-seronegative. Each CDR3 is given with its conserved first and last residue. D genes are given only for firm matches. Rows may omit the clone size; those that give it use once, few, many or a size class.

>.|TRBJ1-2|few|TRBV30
TGTGCCTGGAGTGTAGGCGGGCAGAACTATGGCTACACCTTC
CAWSVGGQNYGYTF
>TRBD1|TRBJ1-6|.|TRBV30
TGTGCCTGGACTTTGGCAGGGGGCGGGTCCCTCCACTTT
CAWTLAGGGSLHF
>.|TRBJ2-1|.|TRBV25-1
TGTGCCAGCAGTGGCGTTGCCACCTACAATGAGCAGTTCTTC
CASSGVATYNEQFF
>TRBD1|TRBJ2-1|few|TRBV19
TGTGCCACAAAGGGACAGGGCGACTACAATGAGCAGTTCTTC
CATKGQGDYNEQFF
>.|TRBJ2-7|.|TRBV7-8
TGTGCCAGCAGCTTAGAGTCAAGGACAGACAATTACGAGCAGTACTTC
CASSLESRTDNYEQYF
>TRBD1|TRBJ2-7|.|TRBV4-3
TGCGCCAGCAGCCAATTCTCCTCGGACAGGGGGATTAGCTACGAGCAGTACTTC
CASSQFSSDRGISYEQYF
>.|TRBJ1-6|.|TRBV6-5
TGTGCCAGCAGTTACTCGGGCTCACCCCTCCACTTT
CASSYSGSPLHF
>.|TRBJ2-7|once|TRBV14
TGTGCCAGCAGCCAATGGGCCGGGACTTTCGGTGTGCAGCACTTC
CASSQWAGTFGVQHF
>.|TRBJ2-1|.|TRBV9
TGTGCCAGCAGCGTACGGGGGGCCTCCTACAATGAGCAGTTCTTC
CASSVRGASYNEQFF
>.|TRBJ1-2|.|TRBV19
TGTGCCAGTAGTATCCTTCCCCCCGAAGGGGGGGACTATGGCTACACCTTC
CASSILPPEGGDYGYTF
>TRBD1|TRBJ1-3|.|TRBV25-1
TGTGCCAGCAGTGGACAGGGATTCTCTGGAAACACCATATATTTT
CASSGQGFSGNTIYF
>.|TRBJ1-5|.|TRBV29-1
TGCAGCGTCCAGGCTGGGAATCAGCCCCAGCATTTT
CSVQAGNQPQHF
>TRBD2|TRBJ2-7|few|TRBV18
TGTGCCAGCTCACTAGCGGGAGTTTTCGAGCAGTACTTC
CASSLAGVFEQYF
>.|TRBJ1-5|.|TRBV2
TGTGCCAGCAGTGAAGCCGCGGATCAGCCCCAGCATTTT
CASSEAADQPQHF
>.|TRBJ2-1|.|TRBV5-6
TGTGCCAGCAGCTTGGCAGGGTTTTATGAGCAGTTCTTC
CASSLAGFYEQFF
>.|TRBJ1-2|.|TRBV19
TGTGCCAGTACCTCCTGGGATGAGACAGCAGCTAACTATGGCTACACCTTC
CASTSWDETAANYGYTF
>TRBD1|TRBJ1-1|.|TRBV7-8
TGTGCCAGCAGCTTAGCAGCAGGGGGCACTGAAGCTTTCTTT
CASSLAAGGTEAFF
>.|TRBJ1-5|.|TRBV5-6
TGTGCCAGCAGCTTGCTTGGGCAGATGAATCAGCCCCAGCATTTT
CASSLLGQMNQPQHF
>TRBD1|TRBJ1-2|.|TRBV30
TGTGCCTGGAGGGACACAGGGGGACCTCATGGCTACACCTTC
CAWRDTGGPHGYTF
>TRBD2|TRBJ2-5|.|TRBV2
TGTGCCAGCGGAGGTGGGCTAGCGGGAGGGCGCCGGCCCCAGTACTTC
CASGGGLAGGRRPQYF
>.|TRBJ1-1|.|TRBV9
TGTGCCAGCAGCCCCAGAGAGGGGGTTGTCACTGAAGCTTTCTTT
CASSPREGVVTEAFF
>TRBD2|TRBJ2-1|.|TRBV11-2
TGTGCCAGCAGCTTCGGCGGGAGGGGGTCCAAGGATGAGCAGTTCTTC
CASSFGGRGSKDEQFF
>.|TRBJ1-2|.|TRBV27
TGTGCCAGCAGTCCCACGGGGGGCTGGGTCGGCTACACCTTC
CASSPTGGWVGYTF
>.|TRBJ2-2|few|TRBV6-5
TGTGCCAGCAGATCCGACAGAGACACCGGGGAGCTGTTTTTT
CASRSDRDTGELFF
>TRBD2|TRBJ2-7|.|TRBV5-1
TGCGCCAGCAGCTTGGGGACTAGTCGCGAGCAGTACTTC
CASSLGTSREQYF
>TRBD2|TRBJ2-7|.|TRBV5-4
TGTGCCAGCAGCTATCTAGCGGGAGCGTCCTACGAGCAGTACTTC
CASSYLAGASYEQYF
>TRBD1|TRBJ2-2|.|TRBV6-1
TGTGCCAGCAGTGGAAGGACAGGCACCGGGGAGCTGTTTTTT
CASSGRTGTGELFF
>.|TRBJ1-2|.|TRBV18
TGTGCCAGCTCACCCCCCGAAGGGGACTATGGCTACACCTTC
CASSPPEGDYGYTF
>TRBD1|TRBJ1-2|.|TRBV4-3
TGCGCCAGCAGCCAAGATACAGGGGTAGGCGGCTACACCTTC
CASSQDTGVGGYTF
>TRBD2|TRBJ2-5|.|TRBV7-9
TGTGCCAGCAGCTTTAGCGGGGGTTCTCAAGAGACCCAGTACTTC
CASSFSGGSQETQYF
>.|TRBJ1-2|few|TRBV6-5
TGTGCCAGCACGCGGGGGGCCCCTGGGGGCTACACCTTC
CASTRGAPGGYTF
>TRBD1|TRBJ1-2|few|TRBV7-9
TGTGCCAGCAGCTACAGGGGCTATGGCTACACCTTC
CASSYRGYGYTF
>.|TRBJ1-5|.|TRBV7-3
TGTGCCAGCAGATCGGCGGGCCGGCCCCAGCATTTT
CASRSAGRPQHF
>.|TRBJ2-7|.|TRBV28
TGTGCCAGCAGCTCGAGAGGGACACCGGCCCTCCACGAGCAGTACTTC
CASSSRGTPALHEQYF
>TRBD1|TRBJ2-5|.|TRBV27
TGTGCCAGCAGAGACAGGGACGATCGGGAGACCCAGTACTTC
CASRDRDDRETQYF
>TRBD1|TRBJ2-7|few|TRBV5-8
TGTGCCAGCCCTGGGACAGCCTTCTACGAGCAGTACTTC
CASPGTAFYEQYF
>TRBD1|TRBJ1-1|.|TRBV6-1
TGTGCCAGCAGTGAACGTGGGACAGGGTCTGAAGCTTTCTTT
CASSERGTGSEAFF
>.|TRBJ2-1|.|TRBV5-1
TGCGCCAGCAGCTTGGGCGGGATAGAGCAGTTCTTC
CASSLGGIEQFF
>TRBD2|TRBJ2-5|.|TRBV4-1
TGCGCCAGCAGCCAGGTCCCCGGGACTAGCGGGATGGTGGAGACCCAGTACTTC
CASSQVPGTSGMVETQYF
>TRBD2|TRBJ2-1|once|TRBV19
TGTGCCAGTAAATTCGGGACTAGCGGTTACAATGAGCAGTTCTTC
CASKFGTSGYNEQFF
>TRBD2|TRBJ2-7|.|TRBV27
TGTGCCAGCAGTACCCATAGCGGGAGGTACGAGCAGTACTTC
CASSTHSGRYEQYF
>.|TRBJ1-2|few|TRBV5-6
TGTGCCAGCACTACGAAATCCTTCAGCGGAACCAGAGAAGGGTATGGCTACACCTTC
CASTTKSFSGTREGYGYTF
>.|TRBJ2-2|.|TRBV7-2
TGTGCCAGCAGCTTAGGGGGGGCCGGGGAGCTGTTTTTT
CASSLGGAGELFF
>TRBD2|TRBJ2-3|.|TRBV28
TGTGCCAGCAGTTTAGCGGGGGAGCTCACAGATACGCAGTATTTT
CASSLAGELTDTQYF
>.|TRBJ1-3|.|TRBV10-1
TGCGCCAGCAGTAGTCCCCCCGAGGCGGGTTGCGCTGGAAACACCATATATTTT
CASSSPPEAGCAGNTIYF
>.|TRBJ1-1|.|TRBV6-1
TGTGCCAGCACGCTAGGACTGGACACTGAAGCTTTCTTT
CASTLGLDTEAFF
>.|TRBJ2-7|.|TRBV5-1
TGCGCCAGCAGTGCTGACAGGTGGACCTACGAGCAGTACTTC
CASSADRWTYEQYF
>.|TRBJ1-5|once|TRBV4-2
TGTGCCAGCAGCCAAGACAGGGATCAGCCCCAGCATTTT
CASSQDRDQPQHF
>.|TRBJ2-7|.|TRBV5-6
TGTGCCAGCAGCTTGCAGGACGAGCAGTACTTC
CASSLQDEQYF
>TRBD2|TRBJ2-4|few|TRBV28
TGTGCCAGCAGTTCCCCAGGACTAGAGGGAAACATTCAGTACTTC
CASSSPGLEGNIQYF
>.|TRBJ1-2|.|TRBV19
TGTGCCAGTCAGGACAGCCACTATCGGACCTTC
CASQDSHYRTF
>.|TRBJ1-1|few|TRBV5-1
TGCGCCAGCAGCTACGGGAACACTGAAGCTTTCTTT
CASSYGNTEAFF
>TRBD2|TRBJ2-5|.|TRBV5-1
TGCGCCAGCAGCCGGGCTAGCGGGAGCTCCGAGACCCAGTACTTC
CASSRASGSSETQYF
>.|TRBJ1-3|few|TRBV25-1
TGTGCCAGCAGTGAAACTCCCCTTAAAGGAAACACCATATATTTT
CASSETPLKGNTIYF
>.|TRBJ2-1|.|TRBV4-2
TGTGCCAGCAGCCAAGTGGCGGCGTCTGCGTACAATGAGCAGTTCTTC
CASSQVAASAYNEQFF
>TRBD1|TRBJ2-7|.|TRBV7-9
TGTTCCAGCAGCTTAGAAGGGAGGACAGGGGGCTACGAGCAGTACTTC
CSSSLEGRTGGYEQYF
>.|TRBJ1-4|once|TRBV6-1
TGTGCCAGCAGTGACAGGGGTTTAGATGAAAAACTGTTTTTT
CASSDRGLDEKLFF
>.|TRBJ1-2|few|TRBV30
TGTGCCTGGATCACCACACAGGGCCCTACTAACTATGGCTACACCTTC
CAWITTQGPTNYGYTF